This T cell receptor beta chain derives from a study of cytomegalovirus exposure and HLA in healthy donors. The study sampled nominally healthy donors, though unrecorded immune exposures were likely. This PCR relied on a set of 60 Vbeta primers and 13 Jbeta primers. As originally analysed: A follow-up analysis tallied 65 million to 80 million unique TCR beta chains, roughly 11 million shared. Clones were read by immunoSEQ multiplex PCR, and TCRdb kept only the in-frame ones, dropping some. The DNA was the basis for D and trimming; V, J and clone size are from that table. This sample carries about 170,000 clones, 70% to 80% of them seen once, and the ten largest clones take 0.6% to 0.9%. Germline-derived CDR1 and CDR2 are MNHEY and SMNVEV (reference sequence). The CDR3 extends over 20 amino acids. Germline trimming cut 5 bases from V and 2 bases from J; bases unmatched to any gene: 17. This clone turned up a few times.

This clonotype was obtained from a female donor in good health and CMV-seronegative. The chain carries TRBV27 and TRBJ2-5; 13 bases are shared with TRBD2. Sequencing input: PBMCs. CDR3 sequence (DNA): TGTGCCAGCAGTCCACTGCCCCGGCGGACTAGCGGGGGCCTTCAAGAGACCCAGTACTTC. Its translation: CASSPLPRRTSGGLQETQYF.